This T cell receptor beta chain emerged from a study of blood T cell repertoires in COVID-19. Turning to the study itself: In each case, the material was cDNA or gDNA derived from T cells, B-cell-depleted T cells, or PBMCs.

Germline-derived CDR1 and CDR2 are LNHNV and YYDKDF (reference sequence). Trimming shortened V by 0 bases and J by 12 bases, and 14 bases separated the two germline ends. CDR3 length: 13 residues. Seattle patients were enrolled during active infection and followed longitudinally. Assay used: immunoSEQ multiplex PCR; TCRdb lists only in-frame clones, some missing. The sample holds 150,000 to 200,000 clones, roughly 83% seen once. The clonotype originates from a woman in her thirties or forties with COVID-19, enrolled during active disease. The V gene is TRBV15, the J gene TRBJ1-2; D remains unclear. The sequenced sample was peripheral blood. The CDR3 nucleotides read TGTGCCACCAGCAGAGATCTAGTTGGGAGGGACACCTTC. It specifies CATSRDLVGRDTF.